Shown below are 27 T cell receptor beta chains from a single sample sequenced in a study of shared clonotypes between healthy human individuals. Using immunoSEQ multiplex PCR, the repertoire was profiled, and TCRdb retains in-frame clones only, with some absent. The table has some 1 million clones, about three quarters seen once. Sequencing was carried out using memory CD4+ T cells sorted from blood. Subset indicated: CD45RA-negative fraction. The receptor set was obtained from a man younger than 35 in good health.

The chain links TRBV28 to TRBJ1-2; D not certain. This CDR3 comprises 14 residues. Trimming stripped 3 bases from V and 4 bases from J, with 12 bases between. The germline V gene encodes CDR1 MDHEN and CDR2 SYDVKM. CDR3 nucleotide sequence: TGTGCCAGCAGTTTGGACGGCAGAGGCTATGGCTACACCTTC. Protein product: CASSLDGRGYGYTF.

A remark on this clone: A far larger clone is a single base away, which makes a read error likely. V is TRBV5-6 and J is TRBJ1-1, with TRBD1 as a possible D gene (6 bases). Germline CDR1 and CDR2: SGHDT and YYEEEE. CDR3 length: 13 residues. V lost 4 bases and J 2 bases, leaving 9 bases between the germline ends. CDR3 sequence reads: CASSPGHNTEAFF. The CDR3 coding sequence is TGTGCCAGCAGCCCGGGACATAACACTGAAGCTTTCTTT.

The gene calls are TRBV7-8 and TRBJ1-2; TRBD1 aligns across 7 bases. The germline gives CDR1 SGHVS, CDR2 FQNEAQ. This CDR3 is built from 13 residues. Trimming cost V 3 bases and J 6 bases; bases outside gene matches: 4. The CDR3 region is CASSFRDSHGYTF. CDR3 sequence (DNA): TGTGCCAGCAGCTTCCGGGACAGTCATGGCTACACCTTC.

The gene calls are TRBV5-6 and TRBJ1-4; D gene unclear. This CDR3 is built from 15 residues. V was pared by 4 bases and J by 2 bases, with 12 bases between. Germline CDR1 and CDR2: SGHDT and YYEEEE. The CDR3 spells CASSPAPATNEKLFF. The DNA of the CDR3 is TGTGCCAGCAGCCCTGCGCCCGCCACTAATGAAAAACTGTTTTTT.

This chain joins TRBV6-5 and TRBJ1-2; D might be TRBD1 (6 bases). The CDR3 totals 13 residues. V was trimmed by 6 bases and J by 5 bases, leaving 13 bases between them. Germline CDR1 and CDR2: MNHEY and SVGAGI. The DNA for the CDR3 is TGTGCCAGCAGAGATAACAGGGAATATGGCTACACCTTC. This codes for CASRDNREYGYTF.

The chain is built from TRBV14 and TRBJ2-3; D may correspond to TRBD1 or TRBD2 (5 bases each). With 1 base removed from V and 9 bases from J, the gap between germline ends came to 8 bases. Looked up from germline, CDR1 is SGHDN and CDR2 is FVKESK. This CDR3 contains 12 residues. The CDR3 DNA reads as TGTGCCAGCAGCCAAGGGGGGTCCACGCAGTATTTT. Its translation is CASSQGGSTQYF.

This clone has just one count. The chain uses TRBV6-5 and TRBJ2-7; 7 nucleotides line up with TRBD2. Germline V gene lookup returns CDR1 MNHEY and CDR2 SVGAGI. The CDR3 sequence is 15 residues long. With V trimmed by 4 bases and J by 0 bases, 6 bases remained unmatched. This chain's CDR3 is CASSSPSGNSYEQYF. For the CDR3, the DNA is TGTGCCAGCAGTTCCCCTAGCGGAAACTCCTACGAGCAGTACTTC.

The J gene is TRBJ2-3, the V gene TRBV10-1; the match to TRBD2 covers 13 bases. This CDR3 has 16 amino acids. Germline V gives CDR1 WNHNN, CDR2 SYGVQD (reference sequence). V was clipped by 6 bases and J by 4 bases; unmatched bases: 7. As DNA, the CDR3 is TGCGCCAGCAGCGGACTAGCGGGAGCCGGCCCAGATACGCAGTATTTT. It translates to CASSGLAGAGPDTQYF.

This chain joins TRBV30 and TRBJ2-3, with a weak D call TRBD2 (6 bases). Trimming cost V 1 base and J 2 bases, with 7 bases left between them. Germline assignment: CDR1 GTSNPN and CDR2 SVGIG (reference sequence). The CDR3 length is 13 residues. The CDR3 DNA follows: TGTGCCTGGAGTGAGGACTACACAGATACGCAGTATTTT. This encodes CAWSEDYTDTQYF.

The genes are TRBV7-3 and TRBJ2-7; 8 nucleotides agree with TRBD1. Germline V gene data show CDR1 as SGHTA and CDR2 as FQGTGA. The V and J ends lost 5 bases and 8 bases, in that order; junction bases with no gene match: 11. CDR3 length equals 14 residues. CDR3 DNA: TGTGCCAGCAGCCGATTGGGACAGGATGAAAAGCAGTACTTC. It translates to CASSRLGQDEKQYF.

As to this clone: This same CDR3 is encoded by further DNA sequences in the sample. The chain carries TRBV5-1 and TRBJ2-7, with D perhaps TRBD1 or TRBD2 (5 bases each). Per germline, CDR1 SGHRS and CDR2 YFSETQ. Trimming took off 0 bases at V and 3 bases at J, with 10 bases between the two ends. The CDR3 has 14 amino acids. The CDR3 is CASSLGGNSYEQYF. CDR3 coding DNA: TGCGCCAGCAGCTTGGGGGGGAATAGCTACGAGCAGTACTTC.

V and J are TRBV9 and TRBJ1-3; no clear D. This CDR3 contains 15 residues. Germline lookup yields CDR1 SGDLS and CDR2 YYNGEE. The germline V and J ends were trimmed by 6 bases and 0 bases, with 13 bases remaining between them. CDR3 residues: CASTRNGLSGNTIYF. CDR3 bases: TGTGCCAGCACCAGAAACGGACTCTCTGGAAACACCATATATTTT.

The chain has TRBV5-1 and TRBJ2-1; 11 nucleotides line up with TRBD2. CDR1 and CDR2 from the germline V gene are SGHRS and YFSETQ. V was clipped by 7 bases and J by 8 bases; unmatched bases: 5. The CDR3 runs to 13 residues. CDR3 amino acids: CASRTSGSDEQFF. CDR3 coding DNA: TGCGCCAGCCGCACTAGCGGGAGCGATGAGCAGTTCTTC.

The chain uses TRBV5-1 and TRBJ1-6, with D hard to call. The germline V gene has CDR1 SGHRS and CDR2 YFSETQ. The CDR3 length is 20 residues. Trimming removed 0 bases from V and 14 bases from J, with 33 bases in between. The CDR3: CASSLAAGTGGRRSFKALHF. The CDR3 DNA reads TGCGCCAGCAGCTTGGCAGCGGGAACCGGCGGGCGACGGTCATTCAAGGCCCTCCACTTT.

V gene TRBV6-5 combines with J gene TRBJ1-1; TRBD1 matches at 8 bases. Germline CDR1 reads MNHEY; CDR2 reads SVGAGI. CDR3 length: 15 residues. J gave up 9 bases and V 6 bases, and 15 bases lay outside the gene matches. The CDR3 is CASSQRVGTGIKAFF. Written as DNA, the CDR3 is TGTGCCAGCAGCCAACGCGTTGGGACAGGTATAAAAGCTTTCTTT.

The chain carries TRBV30 and TRBJ2-3, with a possible D match to TRBD1 (6 bases). This CDR3 has 13 amino acids. The V and J ends lost 6 bases and 2 bases respectively, with 12 bases between them. Per germline, CDR1 GTSNPN and CDR2 SVGIG (reference sequence). CDR3 amino acids: CACLRGFTDTQYF. The CDR3 region has the DNA TGTGCCTGCCTCAGGGGCTTCACAGATACGCAGTATTTT. The whole variable domain, filled in from reference TRBV30 and TRBJ2-3, reads SQTIHQWPATLVQPVGSPLSLECTVEGTSNPNLYWYRQAAGRGLQLLFYSVGIGQISSEVPQNLSASRPQDRQFILSSKKLLLSDSGFYLCACLRGFTDTQYFGPGTRLTVL.

For this clone: Other DNA sequences in the same sample also yield this CDR3. The chain is built from TRBV2 and TRBJ2-1; D is undetermined. Per germline, CDR1 SNHLY and CDR2 FYNNEI. This CDR3 has 11 amino acids. V was trimmed by 3 bases and J by 9 bases, leaving 6 bases between them. The CDR3 region is CASSEVAEQFF. In DNA form, the CDR3 reads TGTGCCAGCAGTGAGGTGGCTGAGCAGTTCTTC.

The chain couples TRBV7-9 to TRBJ2-2, with D uncertain. The CDR3 extends over 13 amino acids. From germline, CDR1 is SEHNR and CDR2 FQNEAQ (reference sequence). Trimming cost V 3 bases and J 6 bases, with 8 bases left between them. In nucleotides, the CDR3 is TGTGCCAGCAGCTTCTCGGAGTCCGGGGAGCTGTTTTTT. It specifies CASSFSESGELFF.

V is TRBV18 and J is TRBJ2-2; 8 bases map to TRBD2. J gave up 1 base and V 4 bases, and 5 bases lay outside the gene matches. CDR3 length equals 16 residues. CDR1 is KGHSH, CDR2 LQKENI, per germline. CDR3 DNA: TGTGCCAGCTCACAGGTTCTAGCGGGGAACACCGGGGAGCTGTTTTTT. Translating it yields CASSQVLAGNTGELFF.

This rearrangement joins TRBV18 to TRBJ1-4; the D is unclear. There are 14 residues in the CDR3. Looked up from germline, CDR1 is KGHSH and CDR2 is LQKENI. V was clipped by 8 bases and J by 3 bases, with 13 bases between them. The CDR3 DNA sequence: TGTGCCAGCGTATCAGGAGCAGCTAATGAAAAACTGTTTTTT. This codes for CASVSGAANEKLFF.

The chain uses TRBV5-4 and TRBJ2-5; TRBD1 matches 10 bases. CDR3 length: 16 residues. The V segment lost 1 base and the J segment 4 bases; nucleotides outside the gene matches: 7. Germline V gives CDR1 SGHNT, CDR2 YYREEE (reference sequence). As DNA, the CDR3 is TGTGCCAGCAGCTTGCCGAGACAGGGGGCTTCAGAGACCCAGTACTTC. Translating gives CASSLPRQGASETQYF.

This chain joins TRBV7-9 and TRBJ2-1; no reliable D call. Trimming removed 7 bases at V and 6 bases at J, with 13 bases between. Germline loops: CDR1 SEHNR, CDR2 FQNEAQ (reference sequence). The CDR3 sequence is 13 residues long. CDR3 sequence: CASIRSPSNEQFF. CDR3 nucleotides: TGTGCCAGCATCCGATCCCCAAGCAATGAGCAGTTCTTC.

The chain uses TRBV19 and TRBJ2-7, with 8 bases aligning to TRBD2. The V gene's germline CDR1 is LNHDA and CDR2 SQIVND (reference sequence). The ends lost 6 bases at V and 4 bases at J; junction bases unmatched: 5. The CDR3 is 13 amino acids. The CDR3 region has the DNA TGTGCCAGTAGCAGCGGGAGTCCGTACGAGCAGTACTTC. Its translation is CASSSGSPYEQYF.

This clone appeared a few times. The genes are TRBV30 and TRBJ1-6; D remains ambiguous. V gave up 0 bases and J gave up 10 bases, with 10 bases separating them. There are 13 residues in the CDR3. Germline lookup yields CDR1 GTSNPN and CDR2 SVGIG (reference sequence). Here the CDR3 DNA reads TGTGCCTGGAGTGTACGGGAAGGCTCACCCCTCCACTTT. Amino acids: CAWSVREGSPLHF. The whole variable domain, remainder taken from reference TRBV30 and TRBJ1-6, is SQTIHQWPATLVQPVGSPLSLECTVEGTSNPNLYWYRQAAGRGLQLLFYSVGIGQISSEVPQNLSASRPQDRQFILSSKKLLLSDSGFYLCAWSVREGSPLHFGNGTRLTVT.

This chain connects TRBV7-8 to TRBJ1-6; possible D gene TRBD1, 6 bases. The CDR3 is 16 amino acids. V gave up 3 bases and J gave up 9 bases, with 18 bases separating them. Germline CDR1 and CDR2: SGHVS and FQNEAQ. Written as DNA, the CDR3 is TGTGCCAGCAGCTTTCAACAGGGTTTGGCGGGTTCACCCCTCCACTTT. Encoded protein: CASSFQQGLAGSPLHF.

The sample holds one count of this clone. In the same sample, other DNA sequences code for this CDR3. The chain uses TRBV6-6 and TRBJ2-7; 8 nucleotides align to TRBD1. Germline V gene lookup returns CDR1 MNHNY and CDR2 SVGAGI (reference sequence). V lost 6 bases to trimming and J lost 4 bases; unmatched junction nucleotides: 5. The CDR3 sequence is 13 residues long. The CDR3 loop is CASRRTGSYEQYF. The CDR3 region has the DNA TGTGCCAGCAGACGGACAGGGTCGTACGAGCAGTACTTC.

The chain recombines TRBV10-3 with TRBJ2-1; 14 bases are a match to TRBD2. The length of the CDR3 is 16 residues. V was clipped by 5 bases and J by 6 bases; unmatched bases: 6. Germline V gene sequence: CDR1 ENHRY, CDR2 SYGVKD. The CDR3 sequence: CAISQPGTSGSNEQFF. For the CDR3, the DNA is TGTGCCATCAGTCAACCAGGGACTAGCGGGAGCAATGAGCAGTTCTTC.